One sample yielded the 17 T cell receptor beta chains listed below, sequenced in a study of regulatory T cells in long-lasting Graves disease. Regarding time point: newly diagnosed GD, antithyroid drugs for less than 3 months. Isolated PBMC RNA provided the starting material for the TCR library. Researchers made TCR beta libraries by using iRepertoire HTBI primers and running Arm-PCR on CDR3 regions. From the multiplex PCR reads, TCRdb called clonotypes with MiXCR, one entry per CDR3 protein. The data hold 400,000 to 500,000 distinct CDR3 sequences, with around 14% observed a single time. These data also formed part of another study, on T cells in Graves' hyperthyroidism and ophthalmopathy.

Material: peripheral blood mononuclear cells (PBMCs), obtained at new diagnosis, from a patient treated with antithyroid drugs. Receptor source: a woman younger than 45 with Graves disease.

This clonotype was counted at least ten times. V and J are TRBV6-2 or TRBV6-3 and TRBJ2-1; 7 bases line up with TRBD2. CDR1 and CDR2 (germline): MNHEY, SVGEGT. The CDR3 is 14 residues long. V lost 5 bases to trimming and J lost 10 bases; unmatched junction nucleotides: 11. The DNA for the CDR3 is TGTGCCAGCAGTGAGGTGCCTACCGGGGGGGAGCAGTTCTTC. Its protein product is CASSEVPTGGEQFF.

The chain joins TRBV5-6 to TRBJ2-7; D not resolved. The length of the CDR3 is 14 residues. The V end was cut by 2 bases, the J end by 2 bases, with 11 bases between. Per the germline V gene, CDR1 is SGHDT and CDR2 is YYEEEE. The CDR3 protein is CASSLASSPYEQYF. CDR3 DNA sequence: TGTGCCAGCAGCTTAGCTTCTTCCCCCTACGAGCAGTACTTC.

The CDR3 protein is CASKLAVINEQFF. The CDR3 region has the DNA TGTGCCAGCAAACTAGCGGTTATCAATGAGCAGTTCTTC. This chain links TRBV2 with TRBJ2-1; TRBD2 agrees at 8 bases. Germline assignment: CDR1 SNHLY and CDR2 FYNNEI. J was trimmed by 6 bases and V by 7 bases; bases with no gene match: 5. The CDR3 runs to 13 residues.

V and J are TRBV5-8 and TRBJ1-4; 8 bases agree with TRBD1. Germline CDR1 is SGHTS and CDR2 is YDEGEE. Trimming took 5 bases from V and 7 from J; bases not matched to a gene: 10. The CDR3 runs 15 residues. CDR3 sequence reads: CASRPNWDRSEKLFF. The CDR3 DNA reads TGTGCCAGCAGACCAAATTGGGACAGGAGTGAAAAACTGTTTTTT. The full variable domain, rest sourced from reference TRBV5-8 and TRBJ1-4, is EAGVTQSPTHLIKTRGQQATLRCSPISGHTSVYWYQQALGLGLQFLLWYDEGEERNRGNFPPRFSGRQFPNYSSELNVNALELEDSALYLCASRPNWDRSEKLFFGSGTQLSVL.

In its sample, this clonotype was seen a few times. This rearrangement joins TRBV29-1 to TRBJ2-3, with a tentative D call TRBD2 (6 bases). The CDR3 length is 13 residues. Deletions cut 5 bases from V and 0 bases from J, with 9 bases between. Germline V CDR1 and CDR2: SQVTM, ANQGSEA. The CDR3 DNA is TGCAGCGTTCTTAGCGGTAGCACAGATACGCAGTATTTT. It translates to CSVLSGSTDTQYF.

This clonotype was recorded at least ten times. This chain connects TRBV2 to TRBJ1-2, with D unclear. Germline values: CDR1 SNHLY, CDR2 FYNNEI. This CDR3 contains 15 residues. Trimming cost V 2 bases and J 1 base, with 11 bases left between them. The CDR3 DNA reads as TGTGCCAGCAGTGAAATTAACGGGTTTAACTATGGCTACACCTTC. Amino acid sequence: CASSEINGFNYGYTF. Full variable domain (missing parts from reference TRBV2 and TRBJ1-2): EPEVTQTPSHQVTQMGQEVILRCVPISNHLYFYWYRQILGQKVEFLVSFYNNEISEKSEIFDDQFSVERPDGSNFTLKIRSTKLEDSAMYFCASSEINGFNYGYTFGSGTRLTVV.

The genes are TRBV11-2 and TRBJ1-4; D unclear. CDR3 length: 13 residues. Germline CDR1 reads SGHAT; CDR2 reads FQNNGV. V was cut by 6 bases and J by 4 bases, with 9 bases left in between. The CDR3: CASSSPNNEKLFF. The CDR3 DNA follows: TGTGCCAGCAGTTCCCCGAATAATGAAAAACTGTTTTTT.

This clonotype was detected ten times or more. The gene calls are TRBV12-3 or TRBV12-4 and TRBJ2-7, with no clear D. This CDR3 spans 14 amino acids. V was pared by 5 bases and J by 2 bases, with 13 bases between. The CDR3 DNA reads TGTGCCAGCAGTCCCCCCCACATCGCCTACGAGCAGTACTTC. Protein: CASSPPHIAYEQYF.

This clonotype occurred a few times. This chain connects TRBV19 to TRBJ2-2; D might be TRBD1 (6 bases). The length of the CDR3 is 14 residues. The V gene lost 7 bases and the J gene lost 3 bases, with 12 bases spanning the gap. Per the germline V gene, CDR1 is LNHDA and CDR2 is SQIVND (reference sequence). The CDR3 sequence is CASNKPGDTGELFF. CDR3 bases: TGTGCCAGTAACAAGCCAGGGGACACCGGGGAGCTGTTTTTT.

This clonotype was observed at least ten times. The chain has TRBV3-1 and TRBJ1-3, with 8 bases lining up with TRBD1. Germline V gene sequence: CDR1 LGHDT, CDR2 YNNKEL (reference sequence). V gave up 2 bases and J gave up 0 bases; unmatched junction bases: 6. The length of the CDR3 is 17 residues. The CDR3 is CASSQNRGTISGNTIYF. CDR3 coding DNA: TGTGCCAGCAGCCAAAACAGGGGGACCATCTCTGGAAACACCATATATTTT.

This clonotype turned up a few times. The V gene is TRBV5-5, the J gene TRBJ2-7, with 11 bases identical to TRBD1. V shed 6 bases and J 4 bases; nucleotides not matched to a gene: 6. The CDR3 has 14 amino acids. In germline, CDR1 is SGHKS, CDR2 YYEKEE (reference sequence). The CDR3 protein is CASNTGTGGYEQYF. Written as DNA, the CDR3 is TGTGCCAGCAACACCGGGACAGGGGGTTACGAGCAGTACTTC.

This clonotype has more than one count but fewer than ten. The V call is TRBV18, the J call TRBJ2-1; 7 nucleotides agree with TRBD1. The CDR3 covers 14 residues. J gave up 7 bases and V 8 bases, and 11 bases lay outside the gene matches. Germline CDR1 reads KGHSH; CDR2 reads LQKENI. The CDR3 sequence is CASETGTNRNEQFF. The CDR3, as DNA: TGTGCCAGCGAGACAGGGACAAATCGGAATGAGCAGTTCTTC.

This chain links TRBV10-3 with TRBJ2-7; the D gene is possibly TRBD1 (5 bases). There are 14 residues in the CDR3. Germline V gene lookup returns CDR1 ENHRY and CDR2 SYGVKD. V was trimmed by 0 bases and J by 4 bases, leaving 10 bases between them. In DNA, the CDR3 is TGTGCCATCAGTGAGTCTGGGAAGGGGTACGAGCAGTACTTC. Residues: CAISESGKGYEQYF.

This clonotype was observed many times. The V call is TRBV5-6, the J call TRBJ2-7; D call uncertain. V was trimmed by 1 base and J by 0 bases, leaving 8 bases between them. CDR3 length equals 14 residues. CDR1 and CDR2 (germline): SGHDT, YYEEEE. CDR3 residues: CASSLTLLSYEQYF. CDR3 nucleotide sequence: TGTGCCAGCAGCTTGACACTTCTCTCCTACGAGCAGTACTTC.

This clonotype was counted many times. The V call is TRBV3-1, the J call TRBJ1-1; D ambiguous. The CDR3 length is 12 residues. Germline V gives CDR1 LGHDT, CDR2 YNNKEL (reference sequence). V lost 2 bases, J lost 0 bases, and 1 base lay in between. CDR3 DNA: TGTGCCAGCAGCCAATTGAACACTGAAGCTTTCTTT. This encodes CASSQLNTEAFF. Complete variable domain (other parts from reference TRBV3-1 and TRBJ1-1): DTAVSQTPKYLVTQMGNDKSIKCEQNLGHDTMYWYKQDSKKFLKIMFSYNNKELIINETVPNRFSPKSPDKAHLNLHINSLELGDSAVYFCASSQLNTEAFFGQGTRLTVV.

Turning to this clonotype: One end of the junction varies from germline; a read error may be responsible. This rearrangement joins TRBV19 to TRBJ1-1; 7 nucleotides agree with TRBD1. This CDR3 region has 17 residues. Germline V gene lookup returns CDR1 LNHDA and CDR2 SQIVND (reference sequence). Here the CDR3 DNA reads TGTGCCAGTAGTACCTTGACAGGGCGACAAACGGTCACTGAAGCCTTCTTT. Its translation is CASSTLTGRQTVTEAFF.

This clonotype was counted many times. The J gene is TRBJ2-7, the V gene TRBV20-1, with 8 bases lining up with TRBD1. J was trimmed by 4 bases and V by 3 bases; bases with no gene match: 5. This CDR3 spans 13 amino acids. The V gene's germline CDR1 is DFQATT and CDR2 SNEGSKA (reference sequence). CDR3 bases: TGCAGTGCTAGGAGACAGGGGAGATACGAGCAGTACTTC. Its protein product is CSARRQGRYEQYF.